The rows below give T cell receptor beta chains drawn from one sample of a study of blood T cell repertoires in COVID-19. The method was immunoSEQ multiplex PCR; TCRdb's version includes in-frame clones alone and lacks a portion of them. The sample consists of about 220,000 clones, over 65% of them appearing once. Sequenced input: PBMCs or T cells enriched from blood (not recorded which). Receptors were obtained from a woman in her sixties who had recovered from COVID-19. CDR3s include the opening cysteine and the closing phenylalanine or tryptophan. Fields, in order: D gene, J gene, clone size, V gene, CDR3 protein, CDR3 DNA. The D gene is left open where the match is weak. The size of a clone is reported for some rows only, either as once, few or many, or as a class for expanded clones.

TRBD1 TRBJ1-1 - TRBV5-1 CASSLTGERGEAFF TGCGCCAGCAGCTTGACAGGGGAGCGTGGTGAAGCTTTCTTT
- TRBJ1-1 - TRBV29-1 CSVVVVLDTEAFF TGCAGCGTCGTAGTCGTACTAGACACTGAAGCTTTCTTT
- TRBJ2-5 - TRBV30 CAWTFSGGWETQYF TGTGCCTGGACCTTCTCGGGGGGCTGGGAGACCCAGTACTTC
- TRBJ1-4 - TRBV7-6 CASSLSGAFGEKLFF TGTGCCAGCAGCCTCAGTGGAGCTTTCGGCGAAAAACTGTTTTTT
TRBD2 TRBJ2-3 - TRBV5-1 CASSLASGGPDTQYF TGCGCCAGCAGCTTGGCCAGCGGGGGGCCAGATACGCAGTATTTT
- TRBJ2-5 - TRBV5-1 CASSITIRGGETQYF TGCGCCAGCAGCATAACAATCAGGGGAGGGGAGACCCAGTACTTC
- TRBJ1-3 - TRBV5-1 CASSLGISGNTIYF TGCGCCAGCAGCTTGGGTATTTCTGGAAACACCATATATTTT
TRBD1 TRBJ2-5 few TRBV15 CATGRTGAETQYF TGTGCCACCGGCAGGACAGGGGCAGAGACCCAGTACTTC
TRBD1 TRBJ1-4 - TRBV2 CASSLQGAWEKLFF TGTGCCAGCAGTCTGCAGGGGGCTTGGGAAAAACTGTTTTTT
- TRBJ1-5 - TRBV5-8 CASSLGQGGNQPQHF TGTGCCAGCAGCTTGGGGCAGGGTGGCAATCAGCCCCAGCATTTT
- TRBJ2-1 few TRBV12-3/TRBV12-4 CASQTYYEQFF TGTGCCAGTCAGACTTATTACGAGCAGTTCTTC
- TRBJ1-2 - TRBV2 CASSRDSRAYYGYTF TGTGCCAGCAGTCGCGACAGCCGAGCCTACTATGGCTACACCTTC
- TRBJ1-2 - TRBV7-2 CASSSGLYGYTF TGTGCCAGCAGCTCAGGGCTCTATGGCTACACCTTC
TRBD1 TRBJ2-3 - TRBV6-5 CASSNRGRTDTQYF TGTGCCAGCAGCAACAGGGGTCGCACAGATACGCAGTATTTT
TRBD1 TRBJ1-2 - TRBV6-5 CASSYSEGQGARGYTF TGTGCCAGCAGTTACAGTGAGGGACAGGGGGCCCGGGGCTACACCTTC
- TRBJ1-4 - TRBV12-5 CASGPQVGGEKLFF TGTGCTAGTGGTCCCCAGGTAGGAGGGGAAAAACTGTTTTTT
TRBD2 TRBJ2-3 - TRBV10-3 CAISGLAGERDTQYF TGTGCCATCAGCGGACTAGCGGGGGAAAGGGATACGCAGTATTTT
TRBD1 TRBJ1-2 - TRBV5-4 CASSPGTAGFYGYTF TGTGCCAGCAGCCCCGGGACAGCGGGCTTCTATGGCTACACCTTC
- TRBJ2-7 - TRBV11-2 CASSQLEGGIYEQYF TGTGCCAGCAGCCAGCTGGAGGGCGGGATTTACGAGCAGTACTTC
- TRBJ2-3 - TRBV7-9 CASSFDSGASGTDTQYF TGTGCCAGCAGCTTCGATTCTGGCGCTAGCGGCACAGATACGCAGTATTTT
- TRBJ1-2 - TRBV6-1 CASSEGRGYSNYGYTF TGTGCCAGCAGTGAAGGAAGGGGGTATTCTAACTATGGCTACACCTTC
TRBD1 TRBJ1-5 - TRBV3-1/TRBV3-2 CASSQTGQGNQPQHF TGTGCCAGCAGCCAAACCGGACAGGGGAATCAGCCCCAGCATTTT
- TRBJ2-3 - TRBV4-3 CASSQDLGQGTDTQYF TGCGCCAGCAGCCAAGATCTGGGGCAGGGAACAGATACGCAGTATTTT
TRBD1 TRBJ1-2 - TRBV7-2 CASSLGQGAYGYGYTF TGTGCCAGCAGCTTGGGACAGGGGGCCTACGGGTATGGCTACACCTTC
- TRBJ1-6 - TRBV5-4 CAISGPGLGTGNSPLHF TGTGCCATCTCAGGGCCCGGCCTCGGGACTGGGAATTCACCCCTCCACTTT
- TRBJ1-2 once TRBV10-3 CAISERAGPDGYTF TGTGCCATCAGTGAGAGGGCAGGGCCGGATGGCTACACCTTC
- TRBJ1-3 - TRBV5-5 CASSLQGLRDTIYF TGTGCCAGCAGCTTGCAGGGTTTACGAGACACCATATATTTT
- TRBJ2-5 once TRBV7-9 CASSLGLQETQYF TGTGCCAGCAGCTTGGGACTCCAAGAGACCCAGTACTTC
TRBD1 TRBJ1-4 - TRBV9 CASSVGDRGHEKLFF TGTGCCAGCAGCGTAGGGGACAGGGGACATGAAAAACTGTTTTTT
TRBD1 TRBJ1-1 once TRBV15 CATSGQGDSGTEAFF TGTGCCACCAGCGGACAGGGGGACTCTGGCACTGAAGCTTTCTTT
- TRBJ1-4 - TRBV10-3 CATFPGKGSTGEKLFF TGTGCCACGTTTCCCGGGAAGGGCTCGACGGGGGAAAAACTGTTTTTT
TRBD2 TRBJ2-5 - TRBV19 CASSTRVAGIQETQYF TGTGCCAGTAGTACCCGGGTAGCGGGGATTCAAGAGACCCAGTACTTC
- TRBJ1-2 - TRBV20-1 CSARSEGYTF TGCAGTGCTAGAAGTGAGGGCTACACCTTC
- TRBJ2-1 - TRBV24-1 CATSDLGRNEQFF TGTGCCACCAGTGATTTGGGCCGTAATGAGCAGTTCTTC
TRBD1 TRBJ2-2 - TRBV7-2 CASSLVAGQGGGELFF TGTGCCAGCAGCTTAGTTGCAGGACAGGGTGGCGGGGAGCTGTTTTTT
- TRBJ1-2 - TRBV3-1/TRBV3-2 CASSSPSQGNYGYTF TGTGCCAGCAGCTCTCCCTCACAGGGTAACTATGGCTACACCTTC
TRBD1 TRBJ1-2 - TRBV29-1 CSVETGQGTEGYTF TGCAGCGTGGAAACGGGACAGGGGACAGAGGGCTACACCTTC
- TRBJ1-1 - TRBV30 CAWSGDQGTEAFF TGTGCCTGGAGTGGGGACCAGGGGACTGAAGCTTTCTTT
- TRBJ1-1 - TRBV6-5 CASSGLGAEAFF TGTGCCAGCAGCGGACTTGGGGCTGAAGCTTTCTTT
- TRBJ2-1 - TRBV9 CASSPYYNEQFF TGTGCCAGCAGCCCCTACTACAATGAGCAGTTCTTC
TRBD1 TRBJ1-1 - TRBV7-3 CASSLTDRGSTEAFF TGTGCCAGCAGCTTAACTGACAGGGGATCCACTGAAGCTTTCTTT